The clone carrying this T cell receptor (beta chain) has a single count. What it binds is unknown. The source of the sample is a study of cytomegalovirus exposure and HLA in healthy donors. Broader study findings: Cytomegalovirus association was listed for about 170 TCR beta chains.

Measured with immunoSEQ multiplex PCR; TCRdb has only the in-frame clones, and not every one. This sample has over 110,000 clones; 85% to 90% occur once, and the top ten carry 8.5% to 9.5%. This CDR3 has 15 amino acids. Germline CDR1 reads LGHNA; CDR2 reads YNFKEQ. Trimming took off 0 bases at V and 4 bases at J, with 9 bases between the two ends. The sequence derives from a man aged 18 to 29 in good health and CMV-seropositive. The V gene is TRBV4-2, the J gene TRBJ1-4; TRBD1 might be the D (6 bases). Sequenced material: PBMCs. In DNA, the CDR3 is TGTGCCAGCAGCCAAGATGGGGGCATTAATGAAAAACTGTTTTTT. It yields the protein CASSQDGGINEKLFF.